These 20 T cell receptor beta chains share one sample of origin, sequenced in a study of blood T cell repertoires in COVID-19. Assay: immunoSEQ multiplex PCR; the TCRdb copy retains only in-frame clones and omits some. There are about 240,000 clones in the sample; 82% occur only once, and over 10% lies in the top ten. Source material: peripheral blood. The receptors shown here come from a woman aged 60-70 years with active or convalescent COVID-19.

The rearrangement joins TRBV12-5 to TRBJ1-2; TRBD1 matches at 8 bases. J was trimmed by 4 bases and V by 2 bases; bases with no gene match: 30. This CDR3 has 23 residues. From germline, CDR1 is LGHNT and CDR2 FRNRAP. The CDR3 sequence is CASGLPSPGQVDKTRGGFYGYTF. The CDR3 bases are TGTGCTAGTGGTTTGCCTTCTCCGGGACAGGTGGATAAGACCCGAGGTGGGTTCTATGGCTACACCTTC.

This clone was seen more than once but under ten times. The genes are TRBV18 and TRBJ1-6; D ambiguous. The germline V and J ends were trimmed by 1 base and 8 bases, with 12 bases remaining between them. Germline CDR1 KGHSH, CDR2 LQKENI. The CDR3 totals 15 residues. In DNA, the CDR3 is TGTGCCAGCTCACCACGCCAGAGGGTCGATTCACCCCTCCACTTT. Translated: CASSPRQRVDSPLHF.

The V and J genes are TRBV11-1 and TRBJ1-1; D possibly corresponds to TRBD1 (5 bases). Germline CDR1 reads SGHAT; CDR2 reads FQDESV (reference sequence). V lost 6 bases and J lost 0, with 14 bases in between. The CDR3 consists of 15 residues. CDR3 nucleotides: TGTGCCAGCAGTCGTCTGCGGACATTGAACACTGAAGCTTTCTTT. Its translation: CASSRLRTLNTEAFF.

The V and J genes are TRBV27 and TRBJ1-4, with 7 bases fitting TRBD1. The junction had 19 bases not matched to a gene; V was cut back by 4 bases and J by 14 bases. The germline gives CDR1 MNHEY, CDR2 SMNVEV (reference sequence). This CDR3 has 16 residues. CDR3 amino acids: CASSSSGQVIMKRLFF. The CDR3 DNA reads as TGTGCCAGCAGTTCCTCCGGACAGGTAATAATGAAGAGGCTGTTTTTT. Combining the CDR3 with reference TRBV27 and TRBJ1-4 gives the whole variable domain EAQVTQNPRYLITVTGKKLTVTCSQNMNHEYMSWYRQDPGLGLRQIYYSMNVEVTDKGDVPEGYKVSRKEKRNFPLILESPSPNQTSLYFCASSSSGQVIMKRLFFGSGTQLSVL.

The CDR3 here is CASSVRGTGGGTEAFF. The CDR3 DNA follows: TGTGCCAGCAGCGTAAGGGGGACAGGGGGAGGCACTGAAGCTTTCTTT. The gene calls are TRBV9 and TRBJ1-1, with 11 bases lining up with TRBD1. The ends lost 1 base at V and 4 bases at J; junction bases unmatched: 6. Germline-derived CDR1 and CDR2 are SGDLS and YYNGEE. CDR3 size: 16 residues.

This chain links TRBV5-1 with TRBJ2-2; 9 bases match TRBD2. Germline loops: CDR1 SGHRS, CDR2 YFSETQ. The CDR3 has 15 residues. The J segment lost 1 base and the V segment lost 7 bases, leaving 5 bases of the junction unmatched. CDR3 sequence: CASRLAGVNTGELFF. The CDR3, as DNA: TGCGCCAGCCGATTAGCGGGGGTGAACACCGGGGAGCTGTTTTTT. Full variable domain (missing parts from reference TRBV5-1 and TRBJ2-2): KAGVTQTPRYLIKTRGQQVTLSCSPISGHRSVSWYQQTPGQGLQFLFEYFSETQRNKGNFPGRFSGRQFSNSRSEMNVSTLELGDSALYLCASRLAGVNTGELFFGEGSRLTVL.

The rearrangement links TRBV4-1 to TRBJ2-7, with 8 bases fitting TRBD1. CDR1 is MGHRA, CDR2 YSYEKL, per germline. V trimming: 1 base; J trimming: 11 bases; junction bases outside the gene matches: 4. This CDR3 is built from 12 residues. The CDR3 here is CASSQVRGRKYF. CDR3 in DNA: TGCGCCAGCAGCCAAGTCAGGGGGCGAAAGTACTTC.

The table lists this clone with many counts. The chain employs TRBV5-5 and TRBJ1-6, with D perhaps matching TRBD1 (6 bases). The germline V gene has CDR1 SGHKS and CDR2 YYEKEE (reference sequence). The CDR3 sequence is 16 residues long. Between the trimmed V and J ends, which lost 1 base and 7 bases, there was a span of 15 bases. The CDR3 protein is CASSLNVGQQNSPLHF. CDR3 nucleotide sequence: TGTGCCAGCAGCTTGAATGTCGGACAGCAGAATTCACCCCTCCACTTT.

In DNA, the CDR3 is TGTGCCAGCAGCTCGGACAGTTTTTCACCCCTCCACTTT. It specifies CASSSDSFSPLHF. The chain joins TRBV2 to TRBJ1-6, with D possibly TRBD1 on 6 matching bases. This CDR3 has 13 amino acids. Per the germline V gene, CDR1 is SNHLY and CDR2 is FYNNEI. Trimming left V 6 bases short and J 9 bases short, with 12 bases between.

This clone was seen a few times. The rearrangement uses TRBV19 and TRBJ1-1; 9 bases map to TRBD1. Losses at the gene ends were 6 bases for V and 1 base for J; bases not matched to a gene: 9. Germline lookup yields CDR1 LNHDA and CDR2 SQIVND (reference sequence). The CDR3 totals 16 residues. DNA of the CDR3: TGTGCCAGTAGAACCGGGACAGGGCGGGCGAACACTGAAGCTTTCTTT. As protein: CASRTGTGRANTEAFF. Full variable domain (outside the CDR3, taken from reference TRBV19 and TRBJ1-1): DGGITQSPKYLFRKEGQNVTLSCEQNLNHDAMYWYRQDPGQGLRLIYYSQIVNDFQKGDIAEGYSVSREKKESFPLTVTSAQKNPTAFYLCASRTGTGRANTEAFFGQGTRLTVV.

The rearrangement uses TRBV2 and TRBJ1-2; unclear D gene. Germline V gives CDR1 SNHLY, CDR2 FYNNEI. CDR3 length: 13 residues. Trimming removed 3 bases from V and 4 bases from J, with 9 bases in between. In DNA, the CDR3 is TGTGCCAGCAGTGACGTCCTCCCCTATGGCTACACCTTC. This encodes CASSDVLPYGYTF. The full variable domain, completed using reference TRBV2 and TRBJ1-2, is EPEVTQTPSHQVTQMGQEVILRCVPISNHLYFYWYRQILGQKVEFLVSFYNNEISEKSEIFDDQFSVERPDGSNFTLKIRSTKLEDSAMYFCASSDVLPYGYTFGSGTRLTVV.

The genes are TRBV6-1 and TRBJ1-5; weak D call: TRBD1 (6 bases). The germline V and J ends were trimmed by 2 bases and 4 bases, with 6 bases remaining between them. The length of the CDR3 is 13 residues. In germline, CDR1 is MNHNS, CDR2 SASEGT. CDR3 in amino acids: CASSEQGNQPQHF. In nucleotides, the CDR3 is TGTGCCAGCAGTGAACAGGGGAATCAGCCCCAGCATTTT.

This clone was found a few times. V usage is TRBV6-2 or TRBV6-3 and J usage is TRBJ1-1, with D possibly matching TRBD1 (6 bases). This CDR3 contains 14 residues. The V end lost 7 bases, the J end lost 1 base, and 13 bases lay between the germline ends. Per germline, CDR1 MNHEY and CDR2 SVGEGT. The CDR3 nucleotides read TGTGCCAGCACCCCCCCGGACAGGAACACTGAAGCTTTCTTT. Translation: CASTPPDRNTEAFF.

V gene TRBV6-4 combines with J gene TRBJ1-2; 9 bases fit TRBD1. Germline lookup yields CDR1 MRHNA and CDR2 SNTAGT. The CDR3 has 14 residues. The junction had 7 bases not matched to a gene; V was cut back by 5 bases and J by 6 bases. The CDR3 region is CASSPGDRVNGYTF. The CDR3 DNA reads TGTGCCAGCAGTCCCGGGGACAGGGTCAATGGCTACACCTTC.

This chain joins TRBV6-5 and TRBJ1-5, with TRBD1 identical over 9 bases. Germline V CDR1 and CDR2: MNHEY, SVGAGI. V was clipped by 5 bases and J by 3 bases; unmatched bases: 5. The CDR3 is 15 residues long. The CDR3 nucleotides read TGTGCCAGCAGTACCCGGGACAGGGACAATCAGCCCCAGCATTTT. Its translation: CASSTRDRDNQPQHF.

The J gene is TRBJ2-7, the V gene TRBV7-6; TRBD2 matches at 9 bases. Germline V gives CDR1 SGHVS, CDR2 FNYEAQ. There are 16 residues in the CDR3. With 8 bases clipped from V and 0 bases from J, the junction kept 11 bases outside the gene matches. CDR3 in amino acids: CASSSLSGSYSYEQYF. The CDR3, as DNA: TGTGCCAGCTCTTCCCTTAGCGGGAGTTACTCCTACGAGCAGTACTTC.

CDR3 bases: TGCGCCAGCAGTGGGGGAGGACACTCCTACGAGCAGTACTTC. Residues: CASSGGGHSYEQYF. J is TRBJ2-7 and V is TRBV5-1; possibly TRBD2 for D (6 bases). Looked up from germline, CDR1 is SGHRS and CDR2 is YFSETQ. Trimming took 5 bases from V and 0 from J, leaving 12 bases between them. The CDR3 contains 14 residues.

CDR3 residues: CAWQEGQYSPLHF. Written as DNA, the CDR3 is TGTGCCTGGCAGGAGGGACAGTATTCACCCCTCCACTTT. The V call is TRBV30, the J call TRBJ1-6; 7 nucleotides match TRBD1. Trimming at V came to 5 bases and at J to 8 bases, leaving 6 bases not matched to a gene. Germline CDR1 reads GTSNPN; CDR2 reads SVGIG (reference sequence). This CDR3 contains 13 residues.

The CDR3 coding sequence is TGCGCCAGCAGTCGAGCGGGGACCACAGATACGCAGTATTTT. Translating it yields CASSRAGTTDTQYF. The chain carries TRBV5-1 and TRBJ2-3; 7 bases line up with TRBD2. This CDR3 has 14 amino acids. V dropped 5 bases and J dropped 2; count of bases not matched to a gene: 5. CDR1 and CDR2 (germline): SGHRS, YFSETQ. Based on the CDR3 plus reference TRBV5-1 and TRBJ2-3, the full variable domain is KAGVTQTPRYLIKTRGQQVTLSCSPISGHRSVSWYQQTPGQGLQFLFEYFSETQRNKGNFPGRFSGRQFSNSRSEMNVSTLELGDSALYLCASSRAGTTDTQYFGPGTRLTVL.

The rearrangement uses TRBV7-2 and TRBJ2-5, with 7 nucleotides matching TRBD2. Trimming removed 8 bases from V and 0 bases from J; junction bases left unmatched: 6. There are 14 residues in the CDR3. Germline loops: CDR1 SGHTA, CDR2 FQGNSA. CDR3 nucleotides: TGTGCCAGCGCGGCGGGGGACCACCAAGAGACCCAGTACTTC. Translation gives CASAAGDHQETQYF.